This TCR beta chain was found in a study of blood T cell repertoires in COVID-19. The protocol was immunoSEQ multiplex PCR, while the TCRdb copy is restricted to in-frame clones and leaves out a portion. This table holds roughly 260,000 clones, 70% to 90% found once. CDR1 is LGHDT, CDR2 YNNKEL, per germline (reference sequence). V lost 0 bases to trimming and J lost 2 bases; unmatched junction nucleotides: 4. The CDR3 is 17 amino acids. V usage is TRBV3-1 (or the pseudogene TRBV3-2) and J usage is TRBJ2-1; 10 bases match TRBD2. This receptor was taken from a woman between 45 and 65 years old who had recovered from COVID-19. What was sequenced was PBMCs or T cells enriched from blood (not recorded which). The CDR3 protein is CASSQDRGLAAYNEQFF. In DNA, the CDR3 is TGTGCCAGCAGCCAAGATCGTGGACTAGCGGCCTACAATGAGCAGTTCTTC.